The 5 T cell receptor beta chains presented below share a single source sample, sequenced in a study of metastatic and nonmetastatic thyroid tumors. Patients underwent thyroid surgery, and none had received any treatment before it. With MiXCR, TCRdb reprocessed the PCR reads. Found here are 15,000 to 25,000 clones, around 25% of them singletons; the top ten hold 3% to 4%. The sequencing input was blood. The receptors were gathered from a male donor with papillary thyroid cancer or a benign thyroid nodule (not recorded which). Some clones in this sample may be carry-over from other donors' samples.

The chain carries TRBV28 and TRBJ1-5; 7 nucleotides match TRBD1. V shed 6 bases, J shed 6 bases, and the junction held 8 bases outside the gene matches. Looked up from germline, CDR1 is MDHEN and CDR2 is SYDVKM. The CDR3 extends over 14 amino acids. The CDR3 sequence is CASSPTGEAQPQHF. The CDR3 nucleotides read TGTGCCAGCAGCCCCACAGGGGAGGCTCAGCCCCAGCATTTT.

This clone was detected a few times. This chain's CDR3 is CASSRSTGLAGGPYEQYF. The DNA of the CDR3 is TGTGCCAGCAGCCGCTCTACGGGCCTGGCGGGAGGGCCCTACGAGCAGTACTTC. This rearrangement joins TRBV7-8 to TRBJ2-7; TRBD2 agrees at 9 bases. V lost 5 bases, J lost 2 bases, and 16 bases stayed unmatched. Germline V gene data show CDR1 as SGHVS and CDR2 as FQNEAQ. CDR3 length equals 18 residues.

This clone has at least ten counts. The chain employs TRBV9 and TRBJ1-1; D is possibly TRBD1 (6 bases). The length of the CDR3 is 14 residues. Trimming took off 0 bases at V and 5 bases at J, with 11 bases between the two ends. Germline loops: CDR1 SGDLS, CDR2 YYNGEE. The chain's CDR3 is CASSVEGEGTEAFF. The CDR3 nucleotides are TGTGCCAGCAGCGTAGAGGGGGAGGGGACTGAAGCTTTCTTT. Full variable domain (outside the CDR3, taken from reference TRBV9 and TRBJ1-1): DSGVTQTPKHLITATGQRVTLRCSPRSGDLSVYWYQQSLDQGLQFLIQYYNGEERAKGNILERFSAQQFPDLHSELNLSSLELGDSALYFCASSVEGEGTEAFFGQGTRLTVV.

Ten or more counts support this clone. This chain joins TRBV3-1 and TRBJ2-1; 8 nucleotides agree with TRBD1. Germline CDR1 and CDR2: LGHDT and YNNKEL (reference sequence). Trimming cost V 1 base and J 7 bases; bases outside gene matches: 6. The CDR3 is 15 residues long. CDR3 sequence: CASSQAEDRENEQFF. The CDR3 coding sequence is TGTGCCAGCAGCCAAGCAGAGGACAGGGAGAATGAGCAGTTCTTC.

This sequence joins TRBV6-6 and TRBJ1-6; no reliable D call. Between the trimmed V and J ends, which lost 0 bases and 4 bases, there was a span of 7 bases. This CDR3 has 15 amino acids. CDR1 MNHNY and CDR2 SVGAGI come from the germline V gene (reference sequence). The CDR3 bases are TGTGCCAGCAGTTACTCAACAGAGTATAATTCACCCCTCCACTTT. Translation: CASSYSTEYNSPLHF.